This T cell receptor (beta chain) was sequenced in a study of shared clonotypes between healthy human individuals. The method was immunoSEQ multiplex PCR; TCRdb's version includes in-frame clones alone and lacks a portion of them. Among 1.5 million to 2.5 million clones listed, about 95% were seen once. This CDR3 is 15 amino acids long. From germline, CDR1 is LGHNA and CDR2 YNFKEQ. Losses at the gene ends were 8 bases for V and 1 base for J; bases not matched to a gene: 9. In the naive CD8 group, cells lacked CD45RO and were positively selected for CCR7, so terminally differentiated effector memory CD45RA+ cells were left out.

The clonotype comes from a man aged 18 to 30 in good health. J is TRBJ2-3 and V is TRBV4-2, with 7 bases fitting TRBD1. The sequenced material came from naive CD8+ T cells sorted from blood. Here the CDR3 DNA reads TGTGCCAGCGATACAGGGGAGCTTGGCACAGATACGCAGTATTTT. Encoded protein: CASDTGELGTDTQYF.